These 15 T cell receptor beta chains originate from one sample sequenced in a study of cytomegalovirus exposure and HLA in healthy donors. Assay used: immunoSEQ multiplex PCR; TCRdb lists only in-frame clones, some missing. Among 70,000 or so clones listed, approximately 95% were seen once. The sample consisted of PBMCs. Every receptor here comes from a man in his late teens or twenties in good health and CMV-seropositive.

The chain has TRBV27 and TRBJ2-7; D is possibly TRBD1 (6 bases). The CDR3 is 13 residues long. Trimming shortened V by 2 bases and J by 3 bases, and 8 bases separated the two germline ends. Germline assignment: CDR1 MNHEY and CDR2 SMNVEV (reference sequence). The CDR3 DNA sequence: TGTGCCAGCAGTTTAGGGACACTCTACGAGCAGTACTTC. Translation gives CASSLGTLYEQYF.

The chain carries TRBV7-9 and TRBJ2-7, with a tentative D call TRBD1 (5 bases). Trimming shortened V by 5 bases and J by 7 bases, and 24 bases separated the two germline ends. CDR1 is SEHNR, CDR2 FQNEAQ, per germline (reference sequence). The CDR3 covers 16 residues. The CDR3 is CASSSPLDSPYGEQYF. CDR3 DNA sequence: TGTGCCAGCAGCAGCCCCCTCGACAGTCCATATGGGGAGCAGTACTTC.

In its sample, this clone was seen a few times. The gene calls are TRBV7-3 and TRBJ2-1; 8 nucleotides agree with TRBD2. In germline, CDR1 is SGHTA, CDR2 FQGTGA. V shed 4 bases, J shed 7 bases, and the junction held 15 bases outside the gene matches. The CDR3 is 17 amino acids. CDR3 sequence (DNA): TGTGCCAGCAGCTCCAGTCAGGGAGCGGGAGTATGGAATGAGCAGTTCTTC. It specifies CASSSSQGAGVWNEQFF.

DNA of the CDR3: TGTGCCAGCAGTGAAACAGGGTCCTATAATGAAAAACTGTTTTTT. Its translation: CASSETGSYNEKLFF. This chain connects TRBV6-1 to TRBJ1-4, with a possible D match to TRBD1 (6 bases). The CDR3 is made up of 15 amino acids. Germline loops: CDR1 MNHNS, CDR2 SASEGT. Trimming shortened V by 2 bases and J by 4 bases, and 11 bases separated the two germline ends.

The rearrangement joins TRBV9 to TRBJ2-3; D is perhaps TRBD2 (6 bases). Trimming shortened V by 3 bases and J by 5 bases, and 19 bases separated the two germline ends. This CDR3 is built from 16 residues. From germline, CDR1 is SGDLS and CDR2 YYNGEE. In DNA, the CDR3 is TGTGCCAGCAGCGCGGCCCCGGGGGTCACACAAGATACGCAGTATTTT. As protein: CASSAAPGVTQDTQYF.

This sequence joins TRBV7-9 and TRBJ2-4; 9 bases align to TRBD2. V was pared by 2 bases and J by 16 bases, with 9 bases of the junction left unmatched. The CDR3 spans 13 residues. Germline V gene sequence: CDR1 SEHNR, CDR2 FQNEAQ (reference sequence). CDR3 protein: CASSLQDSGSIYF. In nucleotides, the CDR3 is TGTGCCAGCAGCTTACAAGATAGCGGGAGTATTTACTTC.

This chain uses TRBV5-1 with TRBJ2-7; maybe TRBD2 (5 bases). The CDR3 contains 15 residues. V lost 2 bases and J lost 3, with 15 bases in between. Germline CDR1 is SGHRS and CDR2 is YFSETQ. The DNA for the CDR3 is TGCGCCAGCAGCTTAGTCAAGCGGAACAACTACGAGCAGTACTTC. It yields the protein CASSLVKRNNYEQYF.

The CDR3 spells CASSQVDRGKTGELFF. For the CDR3, the DNA is TGTGCCAGCAGCCAAGTGGACAGGGGAAAAACCGGGGAGCTGTTTTTT. This rearrangement joins TRBV14 to TRBJ2-2; 9 nucleotides align to TRBD1. Per germline, CDR1 SGHDN and CDR2 FVKESK. V lost 1 base, J lost 5 bases, and 5 bases stayed unmatched. The CDR3 is made up of 16 amino acids.

This sequence joins TRBV29-1 and TRBJ2-6; the D is unclear. Per the germline V gene, CDR1 is SQVTM and CDR2 is ANQGSEA. The CDR3 has 14 amino acids. Between the trimmed V and J ends, which lost 5 bases and 0 bases, there was a span of 8 bases. This CDR3 is CSVLLVSGANVLTF. CDR3 nucleotide sequence: TGCAGCGTTCTTCTAGTCTCTGGGGCCAACGTCCTGACTTTC.

This chain links TRBV6-1 with TRBJ2-7; TRBD2 might be the D (5 bases). Trimming cost V 2 bases and J 0 bases, with 11 bases left between them. The germline V gene encodes CDR1 MNHNS and CDR2 SASEGT. This CDR3 region has 15 residues. This chain's CDR3 is CASSERDFDSYEQYF. CDR3 in DNA: TGTGCCAGCAGTGAACGGGATTTTGACTCCTACGAGCAGTACTTC.

This sequence joins TRBV5-6 and TRBJ1-2; 7 positions match TRBD1. From germline, CDR1 is SGHDT and CDR2 YYEEEE. Trimming at V came to 5 bases and at J to 2 bases, leaving 3 bases not matched to a gene. CDR3 length: 13 residues. The CDR3 nucleotides read TGTGCCAGCAGTCTGGGACAGAACTATGGCTACACCTTC. Translation: CASSLGQNYGYTF. Drawing the rest from reference TRBV5-6 and TRBJ1-2, the complete variable domain is DAGVTQSPTHLIKTRGQQVTLRCSPKSGHDTVSWYQQALGQGPQFIFQYYEEEERQRGNFPDRFSGHQFPNYSSELNVNALLLGDSALYLCASSLGQNYGYTFGSGTRLTVV.

The chain uses TRBV2 and TRBJ2-5, with D possibly being TRBD1 (6 bases). Trimming left V 5 bases short and J 6 bases short, with 19 bases between. This CDR3 spans 15 amino acids. Germline loops: CDR1 SNHLY, CDR2 FYNNEI. CDR3 region: CASSFLQGVGKTQYF. The CDR3 DNA reads TGTGCCAGCAGTTTTCTACAGGGCGTCGGGAAGACCCAGTACTTC.

The chain recombines TRBV11-3 with TRBJ2-1; 7 nucleotides align to TRBD1. Losses at the gene ends were 4 bases for V and 5 bases for J; bases not matched to a gene: 8. In germline, CDR1 is SGHNT, CDR2 YENEEA. The CDR3 has 15 residues. The CDR3 sequence is CASSYRGYSDNEQFF. The CDR3 DNA sequence: TGTGCCAGCAGCTACAGGGGATATTCCGACAATGAGCAGTTCTTC.

The chain employs TRBV2 and TRBJ2-3; 7 bases line up with TRBD2. CDR3 size: 19 residues. Trimming at V came to 1 base and at J to 4 bases, leaving 17 bases not matched to a gene. Germline CDR1 and CDR2: SNHLY and FYNNEI. CDR3 sequence reads: CASSEVAGESPLTPDTQYF. CDR3 nucleotide sequence: TGTGCCAGCAGTGAAGTTGCGGGAGAATCCCCCCTCACCCCAGATACGCAGTATTTT.

About this clone: At one end, the junction sequence differs from germline, possibly due to a read error. This chain connects TRBV6-6 to TRBJ2-7; D is possibly TRBD2 (6 bases). The CDR3 has 13 amino acids. Germline CDR1 and CDR2: MNHNY and SVGAGI (reference sequence). The CDR3 DNA sequence: TGTGCCAGCAGTTACTCCGCTAGCGAGGAGCAATACTTC. Residues: CASSYSASEEQYF.